The rows below give T cell receptor beta chains drawn from one sample of a study of cytomegalovirus exposure and HLA in healthy donors. The repertoire was sequenced with immunoSEQ multiplex PCR; TCRdb's copy has only in-frame clones and lacks some. The sample shows more than 150,000 clones, less than 85% of them seen only once. Sequenced sample: PBMCs. The receptors come from a boy younger than 18 in good health and CMV-seronegative. The CDR3 runs from the conserved cysteine through the conserved F or W. D genes are given only for firm matches. Not every row has a clone size; where given, it reads once, few, many or a size class.

CDR3 protein,CDR3 DNA,V gene,J gene,clone size,D gene
CASSEGSLAGGAYEQYF,TGTGCCAGCAGTGAAGGGTCCCTGGCGGGCGGGGCCTACGAGCAGTACTTC,TRBV2,TRBJ2-7,.,.
CASSSSPLANTEAFF,TGTGCCAGCAGCTCCTCTCCACTCGCGAACACTGAAGCTTTCTTT,TRBV5-5,TRBJ1-1,.,.
CAWSLGQGGETQYF,TGTGCCTGGAGTTTAGGACAGGGTGGGGAGACCCAGTACTTC,TRBV30,TRBJ2-5,.,TRBD1
CASSTPGDGNQPQHF,TGTGCCAGTAGTACCCCAGGGGACGGCAATCAGCCCCAGCATTTT,TRBV19,TRBJ1-5,.,.
CASSIAGTGELFF,TGTGCCAGTAGTATCGCGGGAACCGGGGAGCTGTTTTTT,TRBV19,TRBJ2-2,.,.
CASSYSSGRGDEQFF,TGTGCCAGCAGTTACTCCAGCGGGAGGGGGGATGAGCAGTTCTTC,TRBV6-6,TRBJ2-1,.,TRBD2
CASSKRPVGLGKTEAFF,TGTGCCAGCAGCAAAAGGCCCGTGGGGCTTGGGAAGACTGAAGCTTTCTTT,TRBV21-1,TRBJ1-1,.,.
CASRVSGNTEAFF,TGTGCCAGCAGAGTTTCAGGGAACACTGAAGCTTTCTTT,TRBV2,TRBJ1-1,.,.
CASAQGRPGELFF,TGTGCCAGTGCACAGGGGCGACCCGGGGAGCTGTTTTTT,TRBV19,TRBJ2-2,.,TRBD1
CASSEASGLAGNTGELFF,TGTGCCAGCAGTGAAGCTTCGGGACTAGCGGGGAACACCGGGGAGCTGTTTTTT,TRBV6-1,TRBJ2-2,.,TRBD2
CASSQGRTGEYETQYF,TGTGCCAGCAGTCAGGGAAGGACAGGGGAGTATGAGACCCAGTACTTC,TRBV6-7,TRBJ2-5,.,TRBD1
CASRSTGGQPEAFF,TGTGCCAGCAGATCTACAGGGGGCCAACCTGAAGCTTTCTTT,TRBV27,TRBJ1-1,.,TRBD1
CASSSFLNTEAFF,TGTGCCAGCAGTTCCTTTCTGAACACTGAAGCTTTCTTT,TRBV6-5,TRBJ1-1,.,.
CASSPAGAPSSGANVLTF,TGTGCCAGCAGCCCGGCGGGGGCACCAAGCTCTGGGGCCAACGTCCTGACTTTC,TRBV9,TRBJ2-6,.,.
CASSSGGARETQYF,TGTGCTAGCAGCTCAGGGGGCGCCCGGGAGACCCAGTACTTC,TRBV7-7,TRBJ2-5,.,TRBD1
CASTETGGTGALHF,TGTGCCAGTACGGAAACAGGGGGGACGGGGGCCCTCCACTTT,TRBV19,TRBJ1-6,.,TRBD1
CASSPEQGAIIEKLFF,TGTGCCAGCTCACCCGAACAGGGGGCGATCATCGAAAAACTGTTTTTT,TRBV18,TRBJ1-4,.,TRBD1
CASSLKGTGGGYGYTF,TGTGCCAGCAGCTTAAAAGGGACAGGGGGCGGCTATGGCTACACCTTC,TRBV7-2,TRBJ1-2,.,TRBD1
CASSYSNTDTQYF,TGTGCCAGCAGTTACTCTAATACAGATACGCAGTATTTT,TRBV6-6,TRBJ2-3,.,.
CASGEEFLVQYF,TGTGCCAGCGGGGAGGAATTTCTCGTTCAGTACTTC,TRBV6-1,TRBJ2-4,.,.
CASSLSGTNHNEQFF,TGTGCCAGCAGCTTATCCGGGACTAACCACAATGAGCAGTTCTTC,TRBV9,TRBJ2-1,once,TRBD2
CASSLIWTSGRHEQYF,TGTGCCAGCAGTTTAATATGGACTAGCGGGAGACACGAGCAGTACTTC,TRBV27,TRBJ2-7,.,TRBD2
CASSISGGGAETQYF,TGTGCCAGTAGTATTAGTGGAGGAGGGGCAGAGACCCAGTACTTC,TRBV19,TRBJ2-5,.,.
CASDGLAGEGNEQFF,TGTGCCAGCGACGGACTAGCGGGAGAGGGAAATGAGCAGTTCTTC,TRBV6-1,TRBJ2-1,.,TRBD2
CASSVGQAATEAFF,TGTGCCAGCAGCGTAGGACAGGCAGCTACTGAAGCTTTCTTT,TRBV9,TRBJ1-1,.,.
CASSENGGTTEAFF,TGTGCCAGCAGTGAAAATGGGGGGACCACTGAAGCTTTCTTT,TRBV6-1,TRBJ1-1,.,.
CASSLDWETQYF,TGCGCCAGCAGCCTTGACTGGGAGACCCAGTACTTC,TRBV5-1,TRBJ2-5,.,.
CASSPWDTSSYNEQFF,TGTGCCAGCAGCCCCTGGGACACTAGCTCCTACAATGAGCAGTTCTTC,TRBV7-2,TRBJ2-1,few,.
CAWSVRGSSYNEQFF,TGTGCCTGGAGTGTGAGGGGGAGCTCCTACAATGAGCAGTTCTTC,TRBV30,TRBJ2-1,.,.
CASTIGQGLSYEQYF,TGTGCCAGCACTATAGGACAGGGGCTTTCCTACGAGCAGTACTTC,TRBV6-1,TRBJ2-7,.,TRBD1
CASSPELVLGFYEQFF,TGTGCCAGCAGCCCCGAACTAGTTCTAGGCTTCTATGAGCAGTTCTTC,TRBV4-2,TRBJ2-1,.,.
CASSPGVAYEQYF,TGTGCCAGCAGCCCGGGGGTAGCCTACGAGCAGTACTTC,TRBV11-3,TRBJ2-7,.,.
CASSIERVNSPLHF,TGTGCCAGTAGTATAGAACGGGTAAATTCACCCCTCCACTTT,TRBV19,TRBJ1-6,few,.
CASSADGRGDVLAKNIQYF,TGTGCCAGCAGCGCGGATGGGCGGGGGGACGTTCTAGCCAAAAACATTCAGTACTTC,TRBV9,TRBJ2-4,.,TRBD2
CASTPPTGEQYF,TGTGCCAGCACCCCCCCCACGGGCGAGCAGTACTTC,TRBV27,TRBJ2-7,.,.
CASSIRPPGQRHNEQFF,TGTGCCAGCAGCATTCGTCCTCCGGGACAGAGACACAATGAGCAGTTCTTC,TRBV7-9,TRBJ2-1,.,TRBD1
CASSLTVSGNTIYF,TGCGCCAGCAGCTTGACAGTCTCTGGAAACACCATATATTTT,TRBV5-1,TRBJ1-3,.,.
CSVVGQGSYNEQFF,TGCAGCGTTGTCGGACAGGGGTCCTACAATGAGCAGTTCTTC,TRBV29-1,TRBJ2-1,.,TRBD1
CSVEDLEGYGYTF,TGCAGCGTTGAAGATCTTGAGGGATATGGCTACACCTTC,TRBV29-1,TRBJ1-2,.,.
CASSSRDRGLDTGELFF,TGCGCCAGCAGCTCCCGGGACAGGGGGCTCGACACCGGGGAGCTGTTTTTT,TRBV5-1,TRBJ2-2,.,TRBD1
CASSLGLLHSYEQYF,TGTGCCAGTAGTTTGGGGCTATTACACTCCTACGAGCAGTACTTC,TRBV19,TRBJ2-7,.,.
CASSLGQDYEQYF,TGTGCCAGCAGTTTGGGGCAGGACTACGAGCAGTACTTC,TRBV27,TRBJ2-7,once,.
CSVEDGPSGGRYNEQFF,TGCAGCGTTGAAGACGGCCCAAGCGGGGGAAGATACAATGAGCAGTTCTTC,TRBV29-1,TRBJ2-1,.,TRBD2
CASSLGDSRTYEQYF,TGTGCCAGCAGCTTAGGTGACAGTAGAACCTACGAGCAGTACTTC,TRBV7-6,TRBJ2-7,.,.
CASSRQIQETQYF,TGCGCCAGCAGCCGACAGATTCAAGAGACCCAGTACTTC,TRBV10-1,TRBJ2-5,once,.
CASARLAGGSINYNEQFF,TGTGCCAGTGCAAGACTAGCGGGAGGGAGCATTAACTACAATGAGCAGTTCTTC,TRBV19,TRBJ2-1,.,TRBD2
CASSFTSGGAGTQYF,TGTGCCAGCAGCTTCACTAGCGGGGGTGCGGGGACCCAGTACTTC,TRBV11-2,TRBJ2-5,.,TRBD2
CASRLTGGGNTEAFF,TGTGCCAGCAGATTAACAGGGGGAGGAAACACTGAAGCTTTCTTT,TRBV6-4,TRBJ1-1,.,TRBD1
CASSQGGGRLRNSPLHF,TGCGCCAGCAGCCAAGGGGGGGGCAGGCTACGTAATTCACCCCTCCACTTT,TRBV4-1,TRBJ1-6,.,.
CASSLSGPGRDEQFF,TGCGCCAGCAGCTTGTCGGGGCCTGGGAGGGATGAGCAGTTCTTC,TRBV5-1,TRBJ2-1,.,TRBD2
CASSLGSGRADTQYF,TGTGCCAGCAGTTTAGGTAGTGGGAGGGCAGATACGCAGTATTTT,TRBV27,TRBJ2-3,.,TRBD2